The rows below give T cell receptor beta chains drawn from one sample of a study of blood T cell repertoires in COVID-19. Sequencing used immunoSEQ multiplex PCR; TCRdb keeps in-frame clones, though not all of them. The table has around 53,000 clones, approximately 87% seen once. The sequencing sample was made of peripheral blood. The receptors originated from a man aged 50 to 60 with acute or convalescent COVID-19. Both conserved end residues are part of each CDR3. Fields, in order: J gene, D gene, V gene, clone size, CDR3 protein, CDR3 DNA. The D gene is left open where the match is weak. Not all rows give a size; the values are once, few, many and, for expanded clones, a class.

j_call: TRBJ1-2; d_call: -; v_call: TRBV20-1; clone_size: -; cdr3_aa: CSASGDRLYGYTF; cdr3_nt: TGCAGTGCTAGTGGAGACAGGCTCTATGGCTACACCTTC
j_call: TRBJ2-2; d_call: -; v_call: TRBV4-1; clone_size: -; cdr3_aa: CASSQDFGGGSTGELFF; cdr3_nt: TGCGCCAGCAGCCAAGATTTCGGAGGAGGGAGCACCGGGGAGCTGTTTTTT
j_call: TRBJ1-1; d_call: TRBD1; v_call: TRBV5-4; clone_size: -; cdr3_aa: CASSLVAGGPEAFF; cdr3_nt: TGTGCCAGCAGCTTGGTTGCAGGGGGGCCTGAAGCTTTCTTT
j_call: TRBJ1-5; d_call: TRBD1; v_call: TRBV2; clone_size: -; cdr3_aa: CASDRQGAGNQPQHF; cdr3_nt: TGTGCCAGCGACCGACAGGGGGCTGGTAATCAGCCCCAGCATTTT
j_call: TRBJ2-7; d_call: TRBD1; v_call: TRBV28; clone_size: -; cdr3_aa: CASRGQGVGYEQYF; cdr3_nt: TGTGCCAGCAGAGGACAGGGTGTGGGCTACGAGCAGTACTTC
j_call: TRBJ1-1; d_call: -; v_call: TRBV5-1; clone_size: -; cdr3_aa: CASSLGHMNTEAFF; cdr3_nt: TGCGCCAGCAGCTTGGGGCACATGAACACTGAAGCTTTCTTT
j_call: TRBJ1-1; d_call: TRBD1; v_call: TRBV13; clone_size: few; cdr3_aa: CASSLGPDRGTEAFF; cdr3_nt: TGTGCCAGCAGCTTAGGTCCGGACAGGGGCACTGAAGCTTTCTTT
j_call: TRBJ1-2; d_call: -; v_call: TRBV20-1; clone_size: -; cdr3_aa: CSASRQVDYGYTF; cdr3_nt: TGCAGTGCTAGTCGGCAGGTCGACTATGGCTACACCTTC
j_call: TRBJ2-1; d_call: -; v_call: TRBV11-3; clone_size: -; cdr3_aa: CASSFGADEFF; cdr3_nt: TGTGCCAGCAGCTTTGGAGCTGACGAGTTCTTC
j_call: TRBJ2-7; d_call: -; v_call: TRBV2; clone_size: -; cdr3_aa: CAITRDSTYEQYF; cdr3_nt: TGTGCCATTACGCGGGACTCAACCTACGAGCAGTACTTC